This is a list of T cell receptor beta chains from one sample in a study of shared clonotypes between healthy human individuals. Sequencing used immunoSEQ multiplex PCR; TCRdb keeps in-frame clones, though not all of them. This sample yields some 2.1 million clones, of which roughly 93% are seen a single time; approximately 1.6% belongs to the top ten. The sequencing sample was made of naive CD8+ T cells from PBMCs. These TCRs come from a man aged 18 to 35 in good health. Some clones in this sample may be carry-over from other donors' samples. Both conserved end residues are part of each CDR3. Each record gives: clone size, D gene, V gene, J gene, CDR3 protein, CDR3 DNA. The D gene is left open where the match is weak. For some rows the clone size is stated as once, few or many, or as a class when expanded; others skip it.

NA	TRBD2	TRBV10-2	TRBJ2-7	CASSDRTSGRYEQYF	TGCGCCAGCAGTGACCGGACTAGCGGACGGTACGAGCAGTACTTC
NA	NA	TRBV2	TRBJ2-7	CASSGSPGPSYEQYF	TGTGCCAGCAGTGGTAGTCCCGGGCCGAGTTACGAGCAGTACTTC
NA	TRBD1	TRBV7-9	TRBJ1-6	CASSPWDRANSPLHF	TGTGCCAGCAGCCCATGGGACAGGGCAAATTCACCCCTCCACTTT
NA	NA	TRBV6-5	TRBJ1-1	CASSFLGNSDTEAFF	TGTGCCAGCAGTTTCCTAGGAAACTCGGACACTGAAGCTTTCTTT
NA	NA	TRBV4-1	TRBJ2-2	CASSQVALATAGELFF	TGCGCCAGCAGCCAAGTCGCCCTAGCGACCGCCGGGGAGCTGTTTTTT
NA	TRBD2	TRBV30	TRBJ2-3	CAWSGEGLEDTQYF	TGTGCCTGGAGCGGGGAGGGGCTGGAAGATACGCAGTATTTT
NA	NA	TRBV10-3	TRBJ2-3	CAISESASGSSTDTQYF	TGTGCCATCAGTGAGTCAGCAAGCGGGTCTAGCACAGATACGCAGTATTTT
NA	TRBD1	TRBV29-1	TRBJ2-7	CSGVGQGYEQYF	TGCAGCGGGGTTGGACAGGGCTACGAGCAGTACTTC
NA	TRBD2	TRBV2	TRBJ2-7	CASMGTSGRASTEQYF	TGTGCCAGCATGGGGACTAGCGGGAGGGCGTCGACCGAGCAGTACTTC
NA	TRBD1	TRBV10-3	TRBJ2-3	CAISSRDSSTDTQYF	TGTGCCATCAGTTCCCGGGACAGTAGCACAGATACGCAGTATTTT
NA	TRBD2	TRBV5-1	TRBJ2-2	CASSTEAGSGGELFF	TGCGCCAGCAGCACCGAAGCGGGGAGCGGCGGGGAGCTGTTTTTT
NA	TRBD1	TRBV11-2	TRBJ2-7	CASRSRGWNEQYF	TGTGCCAGCAGGAGCAGGGGGTGGAACGAGCAGTACTTC
NA	NA	TRBV5-1	TRBJ2-2	CASSLGQTNTGELFF	TGCGCCAGCAGCTTGGGACAGACGAACACCGGGGAGCTGTTTTTT
NA	NA	TRBV9	TRBJ2-7	CASSLRTGPSEQYF	TGTGCCAGCAGCCTCAGGACCGGTCCTAGTGAGCAGTACTTC
NA	NA	TRBV7-2	TRBJ2-7	CASSFSTYEQYF	TGTGCCAGCAGCTTTTCAACCTACGAGCAGTACTTC
NA	NA	TRBV11-1	TRBJ2-1	CASSLGRGKRFF	TGTGCCAGCAGCTTAGGGAGGGGGAAAAGGTTCTTC
once	NA	TRBV27	TRBJ2-1	CASSLVRNFEQFF	TGTGCCAGCAGTTTAGTTAGGAATTTCGAGCAGTTCTTC
once	TRBD1	TRBV4-2	TRBJ1-1	CASSQDSPGTENTEAFF	TGTGCCAGCAGCCAAGATAGTCCCGGGACAGAGAACACTGAAGCTTTCTTT
NA	NA	TRBV7-2	TRBJ1-2	CASSPLRLPQMGYTF	TGTGCCAGCAGCCCCCTTCGGCTGCCACAGATGGGCTACACCTTC
NA	NA	TRBV27	TRBJ2-3	CASSDADTQYF	TGTGCCAGCAGCGACGCAGATACGCAGTATTTT
NA	NA	TRBV5-4	TRBJ2-3	CASSLRDRTDTQYF	TGTGCCAGCAGCTTGAGGGACCGCACAGATACGCAGTATTTT
once	NA	TRBV5-6	TRBJ1-5	CASSFGPTGLNAQPQHF	TGTGCCAGCAGCTTTGGACCAACAGGGTTGAATGCTCAGCCCCAGCATTTT
NA	TRBD2	TRBV7-9	TRBJ2-7	CASSATSGSAYEQYF	TGTGCCAGCAGCGCGACTAGCGGGAGCGCCTACGAGCAGTACTTC
NA	TRBD2	TRBV6-1	TRBJ2-3	CASSETGGPDTQYF	TGTGCCAGCAGTGAAACGGGAGGGCCAGATACGCAGTATTTT
NA	NA	TRBV27	TRBJ2-7	CASREEGGFSYEQYF	TGTGCCAGCAGGGAGGAGGGGGGGTTCTCCTACGAGCAGTACTTC
NA	NA	TRBV18	TRBJ2-7	CASSRPLTPYEQYF	TGTGCCAGCTCACGCCCTCTAACACCCTACGAGCAGTACTTC
NA	TRBD1	TRBV5-1	TRBJ1-4	CASSLQGQQNEKLFF	TGCGCCAGCAGCTTGCAGGGACAGCAAAATGAAAAACTGTTTTTT
NA	TRBD1	TRBV6-5	TRBJ2-7	CASSYAEQGYEQYF	TGTGCCAGCAGTTACGCCGAACAGGGGTACGAGCAGTACTTC
NA	NA	TRBV7-9	TRBJ2-7	CASSLLAYEQYF	TGTGCCAGCAGCTTATTAGCCTACGAGCAGTACTTC
NA	TRBD2	TRBV4-3	TRBJ2-7	CASSPGLAGYEQYF	TGCGCCAGCAGCCCGGGACTAGCGGGCTACGAGCAGTACTTC
NA	TRBD1	TRBV28	TRBJ2-4	CASSEQGLKNIQYF	TGTGCCAGCAGTGAACAGGGGCTTAAAAACATTCAGTACTTC
NA	NA	TRBV9	TRBJ2-7	CASSAGSEVFYEQYF	TGTGCCAGCAGCGCGGGTAGTGAGGTTTTCTACGAGCAGTACTTC
once	NA	TRBV6-5	TRBJ2-7	CASSYSTRTVTYEQYF	TGTGCCAGCAGTTACTCTACCAGGACAGTAACTTACGAGCAGTACTTC
NA	NA	TRBV19	TRBJ2-7	CASSMDGIYEQYF	TGTGCCAGTAGTATGGACGGAATCTACGAGCAGTACTTC
NA	TRBD2	TRBV27	TRBJ2-5	CASSSVTSGVLGTQYF	TGTGCCAGCAGTTCTGTGACTAGCGGGGTCCTAGGGACCCAGTACTTC
NA	NA	TRBV27	TRBJ2-7	CASSSGSLRSYEQYF	TGTGCCAGCAGTTCAGGCAGTCTACGGTCCTACGAGCAGTACTTC
NA	TRBD2	TRBV19	TRBJ2-1	CASKGLAGGLYNEQFF	TGTGCCAGCAAGGGACTAGCGGGAGGGTTGTACAATGAGCAGTTCTTC
NA	NA	TRBV11-2	TRBJ2-1	CASSLIGLEQFF	TGTGCCAGCAGCTTAATAGGGTTGGAGCAGTTCTTC
NA	TRBD1	TRBV11-2	TRBJ1-4	CASSLWDRENEKLFF	TGTGCCAGCAGCTTATGGGACAGGGAGAATGAAAAACTGTTTTTT
NA	NA	TRBV29-1	TRBJ2-1	CSAEFSYNEQFF	TGCAGCGCCGAGTTCTCCTACAATGAGCAGTTCTTC
once	NA	TRBV2	TRBJ2-1	CASSDPGTEQFF	TGTGCCAGCAGTGATCCCGGCACGGAGCAGTTCTTC
NA	NA	TRBV7-9	TRBJ2-7	CASSPRVGNEQYF	TGTGCCAGCAGCCCACGGGTGGGGAACGAGCAGTACTTC
NA	TRBD2	TRBV27	TRBJ2-1	CASRKEAGIIGYEQFF	TGTGCCAGCCGAAAAGAAGCGGGAATTATCGGGTATGAGCAGTTCTTC
NA	NA	TRBV5-6	TRBJ2-1	CASSLNNEQFF	TGTGCCAGCAGCTTGAACAATGAGCAGTTCTTC
once	TRBD2	TRBV29-1	TRBJ2-1	CSATQPPGLAGGLNEQFF	TGCAGCGCCACCCAACCACCGGGACTAGCGGGAGGATTAAATGAGCAGTTCTTC
NA	NA	TRBV7-3	TRBJ2-1	CASSLSRVSYNEQFF	TGTGCCAGCAGCCTGAGCAGGGTCTCCTACAATGAGCAGTTCTTC
NA	TRBD1	TRBV19	TRBJ2-7	CASSPGTGSYEQYF	TGTGCCAGTAGCCCAGGGACAGGGTCCTACGAGCAGTACTTC
NA	NA	TRBV4-3	TRBJ2-1	CASSQDQEGEQFF	TGCGCCAGCAGCCAAGATCAGGAAGGGGAGCAGTTCTTC